This is a list of T cell receptor beta chains from one sample in a study of blood T cell repertoires in COVID-19. Sequencing used immunoSEQ multiplex PCR; TCRdb keeps in-frame clones, though not all of them. This sample has about 150,000 clones, with approximately 88% found just once. The sample taken for sequencing was PBMCs or T cells enriched from blood (not recorded which). Receptors were obtained from a woman between 45 and 65 years old who had recovered from COVID-19. Both conserved end residues are part of each CDR3. D genes are given only for firm matches. Size tells how often a clone was seen (once, few, many) or the class of an expanded clone, and some rows leave it out.

j_call: TRBJ1-4; v_call: TRBV3-1/TRBV3-2; d_call: .; clone_size: .; cdr3_nt: TGTGCCAGCAGCCAGGAATCGAGGTTAAATGGAAAACTGTTTTTT; cdr3_aa: CASSQESRLNGKLFF
j_call: TRBJ1-3; v_call: TRBV5-1; d_call: .; clone_size: .; cdr3_nt: TGCGCCAGCGGAGAGACCGGCCCTGGAAACACCATATATTTT; cdr3_aa: CASGETGPGNTIYF
j_call: TRBJ1-2; v_call: TRBV7-8; d_call: .; clone_size: .; cdr3_nt: TGTGCCAGCAGCCCCCATCCCCCCTACAGGGAGGGGTACTATGGCTACACCTTC; cdr3_aa: CASSPHPPYREGYYGYTF
j_call: TRBJ2-7; v_call: TRBV3-1/TRBV3-2; d_call: .; clone_size: .; cdr3_nt: TGTGCCAGCAGCCAAGATTATGGAGGTTACGAGCAGTACTTC; cdr3_aa: CASSQDYGGYEQYF
j_call: TRBJ2-7; v_call: TRBV27; d_call: TRBD1; clone_size: .; cdr3_nt: TGTGCCAGCAGTGTAAACAGGGGCGAGCAGTACTTC; cdr3_aa: CASSVNRGEQYF
j_call: TRBJ1-6; v_call: TRBV6-5; d_call: .; clone_size: .; cdr3_nt: TGTGCCAGCAGTTACGGCCCGGGGGAGACTTCACCCCTCCACTTT; cdr3_aa: CASSYGPGETSPLHF
j_call: TRBJ2-1; v_call: TRBV6-6; d_call: .; clone_size: .; cdr3_nt: TGTGCCAGCAGTTACAGGGACTTTGGAGATGAGCAGTTCTTC; cdr3_aa: CASSYRDFGDEQFF
j_call: TRBJ2-1; v_call: TRBV7-9; d_call: .; clone_size: .; cdr3_nt: TGTGCCAGCAGCTTGGAGAATGAGCAGTTCTTC; cdr3_aa: CASSLENEQFF
j_call: TRBJ1-5; v_call: TRBV19; d_call: .; clone_size: .; cdr3_nt: TGTGCCAGTAGTATGGGGGGGCCGGGTCAGCCCCAGCATTTT; cdr3_aa: CASSMGGPGQPQHF
j_call: TRBJ1-3; v_call: TRBV7-2; d_call: TRBD1; clone_size: .; cdr3_nt: TGTGCCAGCAGCTTAGTGGGGACAGGGGGCGGTGGAAACACCATATATTTT; cdr3_aa: CASSLVGTGGGGNTIYF
j_call: TRBJ1-1; v_call: TRBV15; d_call: TRBD1; clone_size: .; cdr3_nt: TGTGCCACCAGCAGAGTATGGACAGGGAAGAACACTGAAGCTTTCTTT; cdr3_aa: CATSRVWTGKNTEAFF
j_call: TRBJ1-6; v_call: TRBV19; d_call: TRBD1; clone_size: .; cdr3_nt: TGTGCCAGTAGTATTGACAGGGGAGGGAATTCACCCCTCCACTTT; cdr3_aa: CASSIDRGGNSPLHF
j_call: TRBJ2-3; v_call: TRBV30; d_call: .; clone_size: .; cdr3_nt: TGTGCCTCCCATTTGAGAGATACGCAGTATTTT; cdr3_aa: CASHLRDTQYF
j_call: TRBJ1-5; v_call: TRBV18; d_call: .; clone_size: .; cdr3_nt: TGTGCCAGCTCACCCACAGGGAATCAGCCCCAGCATTTT; cdr3_aa: CASSPTGNQPQHF
j_call: TRBJ1-2; v_call: TRBV7-8; d_call: TRBD1; clone_size: .; cdr3_nt: TGTGCCAGCAGCGACCGGACAGGAAACAACTATGGCTACACCTTC; cdr3_aa: CASSDRTGNNYGYTF
j_call: TRBJ2-7; v_call: TRBV7-3; d_call: .; clone_size: .; cdr3_nt: TGTGCCAGCAGCGCCGGACAGAACTACGAGCAGTACTTC; cdr3_aa: CASSAGQNYEQYF
j_call: TRBJ1-5; v_call: TRBV4-1; d_call: .; clone_size: .; cdr3_nt: TGCGCCAGCAGCCAAGTGGGAGGGGGAAGCAATCAGCCCCAGCATTTT; cdr3_aa: CASSQVGGGSNQPQHF
j_call: TRBJ1-5; v_call: TRBV7-2; d_call: TRBD1; clone_size: .; cdr3_nt: TGTGCCAGCAGCTCGAAAACGGGACAGGGGCATCAGCCCCAGCATTTT; cdr3_aa: CASSSKTGQGHQPQHF
j_call: TRBJ1-1; v_call: TRBV19; d_call: .; clone_size: .; cdr3_nt: TGTGCCAGTAGTCCAGGGTCTGAAGCTTTCTTT; cdr3_aa: CASSPGSEAFF
j_call: TRBJ2-7; v_call: TRBV6-2/TRBV6-3; d_call: TRBD2; clone_size: .; cdr3_nt: TGTGCCAGCAGTTACTCCCTAGCGGGGAAGAACGAGCAGTACTTC; cdr3_aa: CASSYSLAGKNEQYF
j_call: TRBJ2-5; v_call: TRBV25-1; d_call: TRBD2; clone_size: .; cdr3_nt: TGTGCCAGCAGTGAATATCGGCTAGCGGGGGGTAGAGAGACCCAGTACTTC; cdr3_aa: CASSEYRLAGGRETQYF
j_call: TRBJ2-5; v_call: TRBV5-5; d_call: .; clone_size: .; cdr3_nt: TGTGCCAGCAGCTTCGGCGGGGGCGGGGAGACCCAGTACTTC; cdr3_aa: CASSFGGGGETQYF
j_call: TRBJ2-1; v_call: TRBV1; d_call: .; clone_size: .; cdr3_nt: TGCACCAGCAGCCAAGAGCTAGCGGGCGGGGGCGATGAGCAGTTCTTC; cdr3_aa: CTSSQELAGGGDEQFF
j_call: TRBJ2-2; v_call: TRBV27; d_call: TRBD1; clone_size: few; cdr3_nt: TGTGCCAGCAGTCGGACAGGGTCGAACACCGGGGAGCTGTTTTTT; cdr3_aa: CASSRTGSNTGELFF
j_call: TRBJ1-1; v_call: TRBV19; d_call: .; clone_size: .; cdr3_nt: TGTGCCTGTCAGCCGGGGGGCTGGACTGAAGCTTTCTTT; cdr3_aa: CACQPGGWTEAFF
j_call: TRBJ2-1; v_call: TRBV11-2; d_call: TRBD2; clone_size: once; cdr3_nt: TGTGCCAGCAGCTTAGAGGTAGCGGGGGGGCGGAATGAGCAGTTCTTC; cdr3_aa: CASSLEVAGGRNEQFF
j_call: TRBJ1-5; v_call: TRBV10-3; d_call: TRBD1; clone_size: .; cdr3_nt: TGTGCCATCAGCCCGGGACAGGGCGGGCAGCCCCAGCATTTT; cdr3_aa: CAISPGQGGQPQHF
j_call: TRBJ1-1; v_call: TRBV24-1; d_call: .; clone_size: .; cdr3_nt: TGTGCCACCCGAGACAGGATTGGTGAAGCTTTCTTT; cdr3_aa: CATRDRIGEAFF
j_call: TRBJ1-1; v_call: TRBV11-2; d_call: TRBD1; clone_size: .; cdr3_nt: TGTGCCAGCAGGCCCGACAGGGGGCGGAACACTGAAGCTTTCTTT; cdr3_aa: CASRPDRGRNTEAFF
j_call: TRBJ2-7; v_call: TRBV18; d_call: .; clone_size: .; cdr3_nt: TGTGCCAGCTCACCCATTAACAGGGGGGGCTCCTACGAGCAGTACTTC; cdr3_aa: CASSPINRGGSYEQYF
j_call: TRBJ1-1; v_call: TRBV2; d_call: .; clone_size: .; cdr3_nt: TGTGCCAGCACCCTTCTCCAGGGGCGACCTCCTGAAGCTTTCTTT; cdr3_aa: CASTLLQGRPPEAFF
j_call: TRBJ1-6; v_call: TRBV6-2/TRBV6-3; d_call: TRBD1; clone_size: .; cdr3_nt: TGTGCCAGCAGTTACTCAGGACAGGGCCTCTCACCCCTCCACTTT; cdr3_aa: CASSYSGQGLSPLHF
j_call: TRBJ2-1; v_call: TRBV7-9; d_call: TRBD2; clone_size: once; cdr3_nt: TGTGCCAGCAGCCCATGGGCGACTAGCGGGGGCCCTGAGCAGTTCTTC; cdr3_aa: CASSPWATSGGPEQFF
j_call: TRBJ2-7; v_call: TRBV23-1; d_call: .; clone_size: few; cdr3_nt: TGCGCCAGCAGTCAATCGAAGGCAGACAACGAGCAGTACTTC; cdr3_aa: CASSQSKADNEQYF
j_call: TRBJ1-2; v_call: TRBV4-3; d_call: .; clone_size: .; cdr3_nt: TGCGCCAGCAGCCAAGATAAAGTCAGGGGCGCGAGGGGCTACACCTTC; cdr3_aa: CASSQDKVRGARGYTF
j_call: TRBJ2-1; v_call: TRBV5-1; d_call: TRBD2; clone_size: .; cdr3_nt: TGCGCCAGCAGCTTGCTAGCGGGGGGGCTTAAGAATGAGCAGTTCTTC; cdr3_aa: CASSLLAGGLKNEQFF
j_call: TRBJ1-1; v_call: TRBV18; d_call: .; clone_size: once; cdr3_nt: TGTGCCAGCTCACCAGGGCTTGAAGCTTTCTTT; cdr3_aa: CASSPGLEAFF
j_call: TRBJ2-1; v_call: TRBV24-1; d_call: TRBD1; clone_size: .; cdr3_nt: TGTGCCACCAGTGATCCAGGGACAGCCAATGAGCAGTTCTTC; cdr3_aa: CATSDPGTANEQFF
j_call: TRBJ1-2; v_call: TRBV19; d_call: TRBD1; clone_size: .; cdr3_nt: TGTGCCAGTAGTATGTCGACAGGGCAAAGAGTATATGGCTACACCTTC; cdr3_aa: CASSMSTGQRVYGYTF
j_call: TRBJ1-4; v_call: TRBV5-1; d_call: .; clone_size: .; cdr3_nt: TGCGCCAGCAGCTTGGCCACAGCTAATGAAAAACTGTTTTTT; cdr3_aa: CASSLATANEKLFF
j_call: TRBJ1-6; v_call: TRBV30; d_call: .; clone_size: .; cdr3_nt: TGTGCCTGGATCGGGCCAAGAGGGGGAAATTCACCCCTCCACTTT; cdr3_aa: CAWIGPRGGNSPLHF
j_call: TRBJ1-2; v_call: TRBV10-3; d_call: .; clone_size: .; cdr3_nt: TGTGCCATCAGTGAGTCCGATCCGGCTAACTATGGCTACACCTTC; cdr3_aa: CAISESDPANYGYTF
j_call: TRBJ2-4; v_call: TRBV7-8; d_call: TRBD2; clone_size: .; cdr3_nt: TGTGCCAGCAGCTCTAGTGCCCGATCTAGCGGGGGTAGGACAGGGAACATTCAGTACTTC; cdr3_aa: CASSSSARSSGGRTGNIQYF
j_call: TRBJ2-3; v_call: TRBV5-1; d_call: TRBD2; clone_size: .; cdr3_nt: TGCGCCAGCAGCTTCGCGGGGGGTGATACGCAGTATTTT; cdr3_aa: CASSFAGGDTQYF
j_call: TRBJ2-7; v_call: TRBV4-1; d_call: TRBD1; clone_size: .; cdr3_nt: TGCGCCAGCAGCCAAGAACCGGACAGGCCCATCTACGAGCAGTACTTC; cdr3_aa: CASSQEPDRPIYEQYF
j_call: TRBJ2-7; v_call: TRBV3-1/TRBV3-2; d_call: .; clone_size: .; cdr3_nt: TGTGCCAGCAGCCAAGAACGCGGCTACGAGCAGTACTTC; cdr3_aa: CASSQERGYEQYF
j_call: TRBJ2-3; v_call: TRBV10-3; d_call: .; clone_size: .; cdr3_nt: TGTGCCATCAGTGAGTCGTGGGCGGGGGCCGGGCTAGGCACAGATACGCAGTATTTT; cdr3_aa: CAISESWAGAGLGTDTQYF
j_call: TRBJ2-2; v_call: TRBV5-1; d_call: .; clone_size: .; cdr3_nt: TGCGCCAGCAGCTTGGTGGGGGCCACCGGGGAGCTGTTTTTT; cdr3_aa: CASSLVGATGELFF
j_call: TRBJ2-1; v_call: TRBV5-4; d_call: TRBD1; clone_size: once; cdr3_nt: TGTGCCAGCAGCTTGGCCGGACAGGGGGCGGGTGAGCAGTTCTTC; cdr3_aa: CASSLAGQGAGEQFF
j_call: TRBJ2-2; v_call: TRBV6-5; d_call: TRBD1; clone_size: few; cdr3_nt: TGTGCCAGCAGCTACGACAGGGTTGGTACCGGGGAGCTGTTTTTT; cdr3_aa: CASSYDRVGTGELFF
j_call: TRBJ2-2; v_call: TRBV25-1; d_call: .; clone_size: .; cdr3_nt: TGTGCCAGCAGTGGCTGGTCCCCAGCCGGGGAGCTGTTTTTT; cdr3_aa: CASSGWSPAGELFF
j_call: TRBJ1-3; v_call: TRBV9; d_call: .; clone_size: .; cdr3_nt: TGTGCCAGCAGCGTAGCGGGGAGCTCTGGAAACACCATATATTTT; cdr3_aa: CASSVAGSSGNTIYF
j_call: TRBJ2-3; v_call: TRBV7-8; d_call: .; clone_size: .; cdr3_nt: TGTGCCAGCAGCTTCGGGGGGCCCACCCGCACAGATACGCAGTATTTT; cdr3_aa: CASSFGGPTRTDTQYF
j_call: TRBJ2-1; v_call: TRBV11-2; d_call: TRBD2; clone_size: once; cdr3_nt: TGTGCCAGCAGCTCAACCCGGGCGGTCGCGGGGGGCCCGGGAAAGCAGTTCTTC; cdr3_aa: CASSSTRAVAGGPGKQFF
j_call: TRBJ1-4; v_call: TRBV3-1/TRBV3-2; d_call: TRBD1; clone_size: .; cdr3_nt: TGTGCCAGCAGCCAAGTTCCGCCGACAGGGGCTGGGGCTGAAAAACTGTTTTTT; cdr3_aa: CASSQVPPTGAGAEKLFF